Following are 9 T cell receptor beta chains from one sample sequenced in a study of CD8 T cells in Susac syndrome (dated 2019 in TCRdb). The library relied on the immunoSEQ multiplex PCR assay. RNA was extracted using the RNeasy kit, and about 0.45 to 1 ug of the RNA was reverse transcribed with random hexamers. The raw public reads went through TCRdb reprocessing: fastp at Q25, MiXCR clone calling, in-frame beta chains kept. CDR3 protein sequences are deduplicated, and each keeps its most common genes and DNA. This sample lists about 210,000 distinct CDR3 sequences; about 95% were detected once. The ten biggest clones cover roughly 0.09% of the sample. Sequenced: CD4+ T cells from PBMCs. The receptors were gathered from a human donor with multiple sclerosis.

Notes on this clonotype: The junction departs from the called germline gene at one end, perhaps through a read error. V and J are TRBV3-1 and TRBJ2-1; no firm D call. This CDR3 has 12 residues. Germline CDR1 reads LGHDT; CDR2 reads YNNKEL (reference sequence). In DNA, the CDR3 is TGTGCCAACAGCCAAGACGGGCCAAAGCAGTTCTTC. This encodes CANSQDGPKQFF.

The chain uses TRBV19 and TRBJ2-3; no clear D. The CDR3 covers 13 residues. The V and J ends lost 5 bases and 2 bases respectively, with 8 bases between them. The germline gives CDR1 LNHDA, CDR2 SQIVND (reference sequence). CDR3 region: CASSSVFTDTQYF. The CDR3 DNA is TGTGCCAGTAGTTCCGTTTTCACAGATACGCAGTATTTT.

The V call is TRBV20-1, the J call TRBJ1-2; D gene unclear. CDR3 length equals 11 residues. Trimming removed 3 bases at V and 1 base at J, with 3 bases between. Germline lookup yields CDR1 DFQATT and CDR2 SNEGSKA (reference sequence). In DNA form, the CDR3 reads TGCAGTGCTAGGGATAACTATGGCTACACCTTC. Its translation: CSARDNYGYTF.

The chain employs TRBV24-1 and TRBJ2-1, with D uncertain. Trimming left V 1 base short and J 1 base short, with 10 bases between. The CDR3 sequence is 16 residues long. Looked up from germline, CDR1 is KGHDR and CDR2 is SFDVKD. The CDR3 DNA is TGTGCCACCAGTGATTTAGACACCTATTCCTACAATGAGCAGTTCTTC. Translating it yields CATSDLDTYSYNEQFF.

The J gene is TRBJ1-1, the V gene TRBV7-3; D may be TRBD1 (6 bases). This CDR3 comprises 14 residues. The germline CDR1 and CDR2 sequences are SGHTA and FQGTGA. The V gene lost 5 bases and the J gene lost 1 base, with 11 bases spanning the gap. Here the CDR3 reads CASSIQGGNTEAFF. The CDR3 region has the DNA TGTGCCAGCAGCATACAGGGAGGGAACACTGAAGCTTTCTTT.

The rearrangement links TRBV29-1 to TRBJ2-1, with TRBD1 identical over 11 bases. The V and J ends lost 3 bases and 6 bases, in that order; junction bases with no gene match: 7. The CDR3 is made up of 15 amino acids. Germline loops: CDR1 SQVTM, CDR2 ANQGSEA. CDR3 in amino acids: CSVENRDRGVNEQFF. DNA of the CDR3: TGCAGCGTTGAGAACCGGGACAGGGGGGTCAATGAGCAGTTCTTC.

The chain combines TRBV20-1 with TRBJ1-2; weak D call: TRBD1 (6 bases). The CDR3 consists of 14 residues. Trimming removed 3 bases from V and 0 bases from J, with 11 bases in between. The germline V gene has CDR1 DFQATT and CDR2 SNEGSKA (reference sequence). The DNA for the CDR3 is TGCAGTGCTAGTGTAGCAGGGGCTAACTATGGCTACACCTTC. Amino acids: CSASVAGANYGYTF.

This clonotype was counted a single time. The rearrangement joins TRBV2 to TRBJ1-2, with TRBD1 matching 7 bases. This CDR3 region has 16 residues. Germline CDR1 and CDR2: SNHLY and FYNNEI. V shed 5 bases and J 4 bases; nucleotides not matched to a gene: 13. The CDR3 is CASSRSRDRGFYGYTF. The CDR3 bases are TGTGCCAGCAGTCGATCCCGGGACAGAGGATTCTATGGCTACACCTTC.

The V and J genes are TRBV11-1 and TRBJ1-1, with TRBD1 matching 9 bases. Germline assignment: CDR1 SGHAT and CDR2 FQDESV (reference sequence). J was trimmed by 6 bases and V by 3 bases; bases with no gene match: 2. CDR3 size: 13 residues. The CDR3 coding sequence is TGTGCCAGCAGCTTGGACAGGGGTTCTGAAGCTTTCTTT. This sequence encodes CASSLDRGSEAFF. The variable domain in full, completed from reference TRBV11-1 and TRBJ1-1, reads EAEVAQSPRYKITEKSQAVAFWCDPISGHATLYWYRQILGQGPELLVQFQDESVVDDSQLPKDRFSAERLKGVDSTLKIQPAELGDSAMYLCASSLDRGSEAFFGQGTRLTVV.